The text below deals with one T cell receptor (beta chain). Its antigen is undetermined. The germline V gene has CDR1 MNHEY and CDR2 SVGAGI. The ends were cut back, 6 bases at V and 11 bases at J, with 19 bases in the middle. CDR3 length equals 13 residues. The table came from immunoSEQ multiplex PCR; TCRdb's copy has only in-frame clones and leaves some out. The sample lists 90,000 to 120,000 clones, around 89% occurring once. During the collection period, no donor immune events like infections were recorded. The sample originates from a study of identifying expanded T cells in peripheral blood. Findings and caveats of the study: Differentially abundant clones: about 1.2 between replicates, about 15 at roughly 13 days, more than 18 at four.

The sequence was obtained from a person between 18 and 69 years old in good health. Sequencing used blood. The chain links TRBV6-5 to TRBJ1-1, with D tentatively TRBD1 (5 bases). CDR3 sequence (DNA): TGTGCCAGCAGCCCGTGGGACCCGGCGAATGCTTTCTTT. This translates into CASSPWDPANAFF.